This is a list of T cell receptor beta chains from one sample in a study of CD8 T cell repertoires and HIV-1 epitope variants. Assay used: immunoSEQ multiplex PCR; TCRdb lists only in-frame clones, some missing. The table lists 7,300 or so clones, roughly 61% of them singletons. No antigen is known for these receptors. Sequencing was done on a sample of cultured CD8+ T cells derived from PBMCs. The receptors were sampled from a male donor with HIV. CDR3s include the opening cysteine and the closing phenylalanine or tryptophan. D genes are given only for firm matches. Size tells how often a clone was seen (once, few, many) or the class of an expanded clone, and some rows leave it out.

V: TRBV10-2; size: NA; J: TRBJ2-1; D: NA; DNA: TGCGCCAGCAGGTTCCATTCGGATGAGCAGTTCTTC; CDR3: CASRFHSDEQFF
V: TRBV7-9; size: NA; J: TRBJ1-1; D: NA; DNA: TGTGCCAGCAGACATTCGGACAGATCTTTCTTT; CDR3: CASRHSDRSFF
V: TRBV7-9; size: NA; J: TRBJ2-1; D: NA; DNA: TGTGCCAGCAGCACCACAGGTTACAATGAGCAGTTCTTC; CDR3: CASSTTGYNEQFF
V: TRBV6-5; size: once; J: TRBJ2-7; D: TRBD1; DNA: TGTGCCAGCAGCATAAGCCCGGGACAGGGCTACGAGCAGTACTTC; CDR3: CASSISPGQGYEQYF
V: TRBV7-8; size: NA; J: TRBJ2-5; D: TRBD2; DNA: TGTGCCAGCAGCCCCGGGGGGACCCGTCAACGGTTTGGAGAGACCCAGTACTTC; CDR3: CASSPGGTRQRFGETQYF
V: TRBV7-9; size: NA; J: TRBJ1-2; D: NA; DNA: TGTGCCAGCAGCTTAGGTTGGGGGCTCCATGGCTACACCTTC; CDR3: CASSLGWGLHGYTF
V: TRBV5-6; size: NA; J: TRBJ2-1; D: NA; DNA: TGTGCCAGCAGCTTTAACCTCGACGGCTATGAGCAGTTCTTC; CDR3: CASSFNLDGYEQFF
V: TRBV28; size: NA; J: TRBJ2-1; D: TRBD2; DNA: TGTGCCAGCAGTCGACTAGCGGGAGAAGATAATGAGCAGTTCTTC; CDR3: CASSRLAGEDNEQFF
V: TRBV28; size: few; J: TRBJ2-3; D: NA; DNA: TGTGCCAGCAGTGGAGGACTCCGGGGCACAGATACGCAGTATTTT; CDR3: CASSGGLRGTDTQYF
V: TRBV4-2; size: few; J: TRBJ2-3; D: NA; DNA: TGTGCCAGCAGCCAAGATCCCGGGACGGTACTCACAGATACGCAGTATTTT; CDR3: CASSQDPGTVLTDTQYF
V: TRBV13; size: NA; J: TRBJ2-1; D: TRBD2; DNA: TGTGCCAGCGGCACTCTAGCGGGAACCTACAATGAGCAGTTCTTC; CDR3: CASGTLAGTYNEQFF
V: TRBV7-8; size: NA; J: TRBJ2-1; D: NA; DNA: TGTGCCAGCAGCTTTGGAGTAGGGGGGGATGAGCAGTTCTTC; CDR3: CASSFGVGGDEQFF
V: TRBV7-2; size: NA; J: TRBJ2-3; D: NA; DNA: TGTGCCAGCAGCTCGTGGACTGACACAGATACGCAGTATTTT; CDR3: CASSSWTDTDTQYF
V: TRBV27; size: few; J: TRBJ2-2; D: TRBD2; DNA: TGTGCCAGCAGCGACAAAGCGGGGGGAACCGGGGAGCTGTTTTTT; CDR3: CASSDKAGGTGELFF
V: TRBV27; size: NA; J: TRBJ2-2; D: TRBD1; DNA: TGTGCCAGCAGGCTCGGGACAGGGGGGACCGGGGAGCTGTTTTTT; CDR3: CASRLGTGGTGELFF
V: TRBV2; size: NA; J: TRBJ1-4; D: NA; DNA: TGTGCCTGGGGGGGGCAGACCAATGAAAAACTGTTTTTT; CDR3: CAWGGQTNEKLFF
V: TRBV11-2; size: few; J: TRBJ1-2; D: NA; DNA: TGTGCCAGCAGCTTTAACGGGCAGGGTGGCTACACCTTC; CDR3: CASSFNGQGGYTF